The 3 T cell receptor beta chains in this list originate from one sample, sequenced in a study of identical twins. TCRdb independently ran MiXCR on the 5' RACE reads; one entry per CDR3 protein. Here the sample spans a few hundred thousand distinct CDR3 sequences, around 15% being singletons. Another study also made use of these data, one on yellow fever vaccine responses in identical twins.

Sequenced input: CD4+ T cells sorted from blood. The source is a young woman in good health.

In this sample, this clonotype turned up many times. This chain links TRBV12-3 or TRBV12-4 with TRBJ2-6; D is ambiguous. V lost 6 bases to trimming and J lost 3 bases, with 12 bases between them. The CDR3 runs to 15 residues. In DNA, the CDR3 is TGTGCCAGCAGCCCGACCCCCTTTGGGGCCAACGTCCTGACTTTC. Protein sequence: CASSPTPFGANVLTF.

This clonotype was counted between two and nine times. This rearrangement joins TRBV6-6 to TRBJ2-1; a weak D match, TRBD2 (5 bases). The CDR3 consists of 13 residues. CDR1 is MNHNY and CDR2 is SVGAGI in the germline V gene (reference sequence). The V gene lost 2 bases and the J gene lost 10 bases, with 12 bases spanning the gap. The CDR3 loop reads CASSYPMGEEQFF. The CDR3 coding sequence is TGTGCCAGCAGTTACCCGATGGGAGAAGAGCAGTTCTTC.

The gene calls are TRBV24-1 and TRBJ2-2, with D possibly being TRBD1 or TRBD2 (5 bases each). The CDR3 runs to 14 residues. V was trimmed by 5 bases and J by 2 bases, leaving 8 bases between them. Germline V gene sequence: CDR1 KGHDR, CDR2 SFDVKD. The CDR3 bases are TGTGCCACCAGTGGAGGGGATAACACCGGGGAGCTGTTTTTT. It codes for CATSGGDNTGELFF.